This is a list of T cell receptor beta chains from one sample in a study of blood T cell repertoires in COVID-19. Using immunoSEQ multiplex PCR, the repertoire was profiled, and TCRdb retains in-frame clones only, with some absent. Among fewer than 250,000 clones, around 84% were seen once, and the ten largest hold 15% to 20%. Material for sequencing was peripheral blood. The receptors here all came from a human donor in a cohort sampled during active COVID-19. CDR3s include the opening cysteine and the closing phenylalanine or tryptophan. A D gene is named only where the DNA matches it firmly. Expanded clones get a size class; other rows say once, few or many, or leave the size out.

d_call,j_call,v_call,clone_size,cdr3_nt,cdr3_aa
TRBD1,TRBJ2-4,TRBV27,-,TGTGCCAGCAGTCCACAGGGGGCGGCCAAAAACATTCAGTACTTC,CASSPQGAAKNIQYF
TRBD1,TRBJ1-1,TRBV28,-,TGTGCCAGCAGGACACAGGGGCCTTTGTATGCTGAAGCTTTCTTT,CASRTQGPLYAEAFF
-,TRBJ2-1,TRBV9,-,TGTGCCAGCAGCGCGAGGGTTTACAATGAGCAGTTCTTC,CASSARVYNEQFF
-,TRBJ1-6,TRBV14,-,TGTGCCAGCAGCCGAGGGAATAATTCACCCCTCCACTTT,CASSRGNNSPLHF
-,TRBJ2-7,TRBV7-2,-,TGTGCCAGCAGCTTAGTCTCCGAGCAGTACTTC,CASSLVSEQYF
-,TRBJ2-3,TRBV28,-,TGTGCCAGCAGATCCTCAGGGGATACGCAGTATTTT,CASRSSGDTQYF
-,TRBJ1-3,TRBV27,few,TGTGCCAGCAGTTCGAGGGCAGGACTATTAAACACCATATATTTT,CASSSRAGLLNTIYF
TRBD2,TRBJ2-1,TRBV6-4,-,TGTGCCAGCACGTCTGACGCGGGAGCGAGGAATGAGCAGTTCTTC,CASTSDAGARNEQFF
-,TRBJ2-5,TRBV7-8,-,TGTGCCAGCAGCTTAGCGACAGCACAAGAGACCCAGTACTTC,CASSLATAQETQYF
-,TRBJ2-1,TRBV6-1,-,TGTGCCAGCAGTGAGGGCCCCCAGACGGTGTACAATGAGCAGTTCTTC,CASSEGPQTVYNEQFF
TRBD2,TRBJ2-5,TRBV11-3,-,TGTGCCAGCAGCCCGGGGGGCGGGGGGCAGGAGACCCAGTACTTC,CASSPGGGGQETQYF
TRBD1,TRBJ2-3,TRBV11-2,-,TGTGCCAGCAACGCGGACAGGGGTTACACAGATACGCAGTATTTT,CASNADRGYTDTQYF
-,TRBJ1-1,TRBV6-5,few,TGTGCCATCGGACAGCCCTCCATGAACACTGAAGCTTTCTTT,CAIGQPSMNTEAFF
TRBD1,TRBJ2-5,TRBV19,-,TGTGCCAGTAGTCCGACAGGGCCACAAGAGACCCAGTACTTC,CASSPTGPQETQYF
TRBD1,TRBJ1-3,TRBV7-9,-,TGTGCCAGCAGCCGGGACAGTGCGGGAAACACCATATATTTT,CASSRDSAGNTIYF
-,TRBJ2-6,TRBV6-5,-,TGTGCCAGCAGCCGCAGGGATGCCAACGTCCTGACTTTC,CASSRRDANVLTF
TRBD1,TRBJ2-1,TRBV24-1,-,TGTGCCACCAGTGAGGGGGGACAGGGGAGCTATTATGAGCAGTTCTTC,CATSEGGQGSYYEQFF
-,TRBJ1-2,TRBV27,-,TGTGCCAGCAGCCCTGCCGGGTACGGGGGCTACACCTTC,CASSPAGYGGYTF
TRBD1,TRBJ1-2,TRBV27,-,TGTGCCAGCAGTTTACGGACTCAGGGGGCTTCGAGCGGCTACACCTTC,CASSLRTQGASSGYTF
TRBD1,TRBJ1-4,TRBV27,-,TGTGCCAGCAGTCCTTGGACAGGAGATAATGAAAAACTGTTTTTT,CASSPWTGDNEKLFF
TRBD2,TRBJ2-5,TRBV5-1,few,TGCGCCAGCAGCTTGAGGGCTAGCGGGTACCAAGAGACCCAGTACTTC,CASSLRASGYQETQYF
-,TRBJ1-2,TRBV7-9,few,TGTGCCAGCACGAAGGGGACTTTCGGCTACACCTTC,CASTKGTFGYTF
-,TRBJ2-1,TRBV7-9,-,TGTGCCAGCAGCTTCCTGGGACACCCGGAGTTCTTC,CASSFLGHPEFF
-,TRBJ1-6,TRBV27,-,TGTGCCAGCAGTCCGCGTTCGGGGGCACCCCTCCACTTT,CASSPRSGAPLHF